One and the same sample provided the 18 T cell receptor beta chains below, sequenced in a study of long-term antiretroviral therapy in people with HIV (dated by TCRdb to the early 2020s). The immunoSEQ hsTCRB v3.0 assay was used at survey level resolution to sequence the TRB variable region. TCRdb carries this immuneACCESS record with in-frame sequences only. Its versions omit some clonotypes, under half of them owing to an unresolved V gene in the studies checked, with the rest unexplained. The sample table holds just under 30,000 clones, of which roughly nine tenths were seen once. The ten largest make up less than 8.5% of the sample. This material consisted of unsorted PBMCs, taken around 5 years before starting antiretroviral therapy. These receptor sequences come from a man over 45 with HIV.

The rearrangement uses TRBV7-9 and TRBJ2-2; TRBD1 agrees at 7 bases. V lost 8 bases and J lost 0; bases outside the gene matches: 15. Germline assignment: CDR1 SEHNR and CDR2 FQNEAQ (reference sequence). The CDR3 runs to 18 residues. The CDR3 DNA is TGTGCCAGCGCCCCTAATTTGGGACAGTTCGCGAACACCGGGGAGCTGTTTTTT. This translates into CASAPNLGQFANTGELFF.

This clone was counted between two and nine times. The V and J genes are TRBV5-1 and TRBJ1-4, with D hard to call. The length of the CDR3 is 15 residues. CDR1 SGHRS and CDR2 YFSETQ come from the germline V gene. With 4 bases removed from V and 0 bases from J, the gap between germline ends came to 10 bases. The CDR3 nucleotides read TGCGCCAGCAGCCCATTCCTTCCAACTAATGAAAAACTGTTTTTT. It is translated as CASSPFLPTNEKLFF.

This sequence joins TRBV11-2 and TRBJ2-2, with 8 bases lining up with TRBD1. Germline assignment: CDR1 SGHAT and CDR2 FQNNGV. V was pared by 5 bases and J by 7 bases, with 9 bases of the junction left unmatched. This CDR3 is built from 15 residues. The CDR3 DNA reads TGTGCCAGCAGCCCCCTAGACAGGGGTGGCGGGGAGCTGTTTTTT. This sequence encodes CASSPLDRGGGELFF.

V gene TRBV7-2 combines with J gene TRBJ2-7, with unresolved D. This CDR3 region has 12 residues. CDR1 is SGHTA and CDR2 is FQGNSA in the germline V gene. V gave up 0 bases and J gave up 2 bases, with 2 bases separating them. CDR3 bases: TGTGCCAGCAGCTTAGCTCCCTACGAGCAGTACTTC. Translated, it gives CASSLAPYEQYF. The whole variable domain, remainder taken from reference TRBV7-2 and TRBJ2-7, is GAGVSQSPSNKVTEKGKDVELRCDPISGHTALYWYRQSLGQGLEFLIYFQGNSAPDKSGLPSDRFSAERTGGSVSTLTIQRTQQEDSAVYLCASSLAPYEQYFGPGTRLTVT.

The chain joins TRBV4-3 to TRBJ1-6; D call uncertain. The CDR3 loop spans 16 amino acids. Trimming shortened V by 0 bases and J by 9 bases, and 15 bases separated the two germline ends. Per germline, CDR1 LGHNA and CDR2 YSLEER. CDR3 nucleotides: TGCGCCAGCAGCCAAGATCAGGCGGGGATAGGTTCACCCCTCCACTTT. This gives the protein CASSQDQAGIGSPLHF.

The CDR3 is CASSPTNQPQHF. The CDR3 DNA sequence: TGTGCCAGCTCACCTACCAATCAGCCCCAGCATTTT. This rearrangement joins TRBV18 to TRBJ1-5; D uncertain. The CDR3 contains 12 residues. Germline lookup yields CDR1 KGHSH and CDR2 LQKENI. V was shortened by 3 bases and J by 3 bases, with 3 bases between the two germline ends.

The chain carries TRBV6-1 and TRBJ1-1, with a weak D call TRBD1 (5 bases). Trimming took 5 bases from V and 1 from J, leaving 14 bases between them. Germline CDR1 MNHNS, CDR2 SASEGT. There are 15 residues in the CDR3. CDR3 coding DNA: TGTGCCAGCAGTCGCAATCTACAGGAGAACACTGAAGCTTTCTTT. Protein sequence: CASSRNLQENTEAFF.

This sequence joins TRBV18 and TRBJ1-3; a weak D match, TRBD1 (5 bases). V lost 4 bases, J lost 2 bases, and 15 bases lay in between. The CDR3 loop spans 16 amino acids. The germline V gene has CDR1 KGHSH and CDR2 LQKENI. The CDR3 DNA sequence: TGTGCCAGCTCACAATCCAGGGTATCCACTGGAAACACCATATATTTT. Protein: CASSQSRVSTGNTIYF.

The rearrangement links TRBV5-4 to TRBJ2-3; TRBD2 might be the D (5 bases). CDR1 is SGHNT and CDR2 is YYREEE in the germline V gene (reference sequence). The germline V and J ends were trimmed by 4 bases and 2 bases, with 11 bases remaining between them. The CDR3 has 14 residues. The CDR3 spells CASSRQEATDTQYF. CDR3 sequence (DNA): TGTGCCAGCAGCCGCCAGGAGGCCACAGATACGCAGTATTTT.

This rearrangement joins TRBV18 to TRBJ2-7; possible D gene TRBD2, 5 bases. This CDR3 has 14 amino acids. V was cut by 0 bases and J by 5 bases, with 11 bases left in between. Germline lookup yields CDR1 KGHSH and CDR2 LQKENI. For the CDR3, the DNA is TGTGCCAGCTCACCACCGAGCGGTAGCCACGAGCAGTACTTC. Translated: CASSPPSGSHEQYF.

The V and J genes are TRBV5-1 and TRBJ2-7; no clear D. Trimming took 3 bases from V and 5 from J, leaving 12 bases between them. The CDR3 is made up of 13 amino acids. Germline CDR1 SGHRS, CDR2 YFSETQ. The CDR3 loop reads CASSWPGRHEQYF. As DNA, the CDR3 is TGCGCCAGCAGCTGGCCCGGTCGCCACGAGCAGTACTTC.

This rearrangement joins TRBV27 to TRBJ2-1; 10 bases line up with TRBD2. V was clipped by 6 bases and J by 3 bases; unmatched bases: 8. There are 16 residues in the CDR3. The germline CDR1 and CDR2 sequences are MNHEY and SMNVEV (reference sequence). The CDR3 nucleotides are TGTGCCAGCAGCTCTGATCCTAGCGGGGGCTACAATGAGCAGTTCTTC. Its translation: CASSSDPSGGYNEQFF.

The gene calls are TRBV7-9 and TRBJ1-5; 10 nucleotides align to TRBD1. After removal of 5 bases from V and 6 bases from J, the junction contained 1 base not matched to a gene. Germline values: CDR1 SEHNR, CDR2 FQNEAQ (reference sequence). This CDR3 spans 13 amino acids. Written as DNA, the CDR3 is TGTGCCAGCAGCGACAGGGGGCTTCAGCCCCAGCATTTT. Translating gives CASSDRGLQPQHF.

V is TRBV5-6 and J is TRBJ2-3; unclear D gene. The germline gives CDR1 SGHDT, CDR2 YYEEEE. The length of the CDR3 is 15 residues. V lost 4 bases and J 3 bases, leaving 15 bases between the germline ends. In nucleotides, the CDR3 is TGTGCCAGCAGCCTCGGTGCTAGAAGTACAGATACGCAGTATTTT. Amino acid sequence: CASSLGARSTDTQYF.

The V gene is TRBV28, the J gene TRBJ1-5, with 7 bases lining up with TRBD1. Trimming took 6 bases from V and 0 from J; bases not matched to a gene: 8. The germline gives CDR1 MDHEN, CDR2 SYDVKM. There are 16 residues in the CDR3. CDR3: CASSPGTVLSNQPQHF. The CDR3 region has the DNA TGTGCCAGCAGCCCCGGGACAGTACTTAGCAATCAGCCCCAGCATTTT.

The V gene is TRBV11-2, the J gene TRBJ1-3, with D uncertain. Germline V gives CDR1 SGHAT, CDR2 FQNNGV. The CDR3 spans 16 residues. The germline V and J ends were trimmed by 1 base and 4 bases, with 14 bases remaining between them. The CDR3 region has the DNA TGTGCCAGCAGCTTAGGTTTCGGCGGGCCAGGAAACACCATATATTTT. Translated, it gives CASSLGFGGPGNTIYF.

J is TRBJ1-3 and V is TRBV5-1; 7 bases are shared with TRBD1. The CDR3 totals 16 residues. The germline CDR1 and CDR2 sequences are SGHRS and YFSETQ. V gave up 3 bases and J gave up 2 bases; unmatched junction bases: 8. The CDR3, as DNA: TGCGCCAGCAGCTCGACAGGGAAGTGGGCTGGAAACACCATATATTTT. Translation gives CASSSTGKWAGNTIYF.

The CDR3 loop is CASATGQGGETQYF. The CDR3 nucleotides are TGTGCTAGTGCCACAGGACAGGGGGGAGAGACCCAGTACTTC. The chain employs TRBV12-5 and TRBJ2-5; 10 nucleotides match TRBD1. Trimming cost V 7 bases and J 4 bases; bases outside gene matches: 6. Germline lookup yields CDR1 LGHNT and CDR2 FRNRAP. This CDR3 has 14 amino acids.